This T cell receptor beta chain was found in a study of blood T cell repertoires in COVID-19. Study overall: Italy, Spain and the United States were the sources of the convalescent and acute COVID-19 samples. PBMCs, B-cell-depleted T cells, or T cells provided the cDNA or gDNA that made up the material.

The germline V and J ends were trimmed by 5 bases and 10 bases, with 18 bases remaining between them. Germline values: CDR1 SGHTA, CDR2 FQGNSA. CDR3 length: 15 amino acids. Under the authors' procedure: Estimated nucleated cell counts came from reference gene primer amplification. Measured with immunoSEQ multiplex PCR; TCRdb has only the in-frame clones, and not every one. Clonal size and the V and J genes are those of that table, whereas D and trimming came from the DNA. The profile covers approximately 340,000 clones, with over 70% appearing a single time and almost 3% taken by the ten largest. The sequenced sample was peripheral blood. The sequence came from a man aged 25-45 years with active or convalescent COVID-19. This chain connects TRBV7-2 to TRBJ1-6; no reliable D call. CDR3 in DNA: TGTGCCAGCAGCCTCGACCGAGGGTACCAATCACCCCTCCACTTT. As protein: CASSLDRGYQSPLHF.